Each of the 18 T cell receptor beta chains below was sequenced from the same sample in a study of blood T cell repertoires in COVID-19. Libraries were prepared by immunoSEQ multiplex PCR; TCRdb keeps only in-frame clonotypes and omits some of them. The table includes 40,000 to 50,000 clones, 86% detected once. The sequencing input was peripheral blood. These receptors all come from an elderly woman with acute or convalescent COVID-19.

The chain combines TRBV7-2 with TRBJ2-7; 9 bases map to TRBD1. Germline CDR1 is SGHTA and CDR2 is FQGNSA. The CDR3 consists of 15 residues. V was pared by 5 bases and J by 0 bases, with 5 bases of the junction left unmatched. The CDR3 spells CASSHGQGNSYEQYF. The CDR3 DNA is TGTGCCAGCAGCCACGGACAGGGGAACTCCTACGAGCAGTACTTC.

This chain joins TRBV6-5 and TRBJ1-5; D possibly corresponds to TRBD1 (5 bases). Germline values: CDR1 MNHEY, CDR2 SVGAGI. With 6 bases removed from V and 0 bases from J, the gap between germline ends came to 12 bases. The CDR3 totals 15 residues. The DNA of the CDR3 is TGTGCCAGCAGCGACCCGGGGGGTAGCAATCAGCCCCAGCATTTT. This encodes CASSDPGGSNQPQHF.

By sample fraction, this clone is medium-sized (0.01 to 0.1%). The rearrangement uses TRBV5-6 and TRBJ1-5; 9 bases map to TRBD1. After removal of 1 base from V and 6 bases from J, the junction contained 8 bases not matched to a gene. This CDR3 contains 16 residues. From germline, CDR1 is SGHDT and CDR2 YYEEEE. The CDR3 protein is CASSLRGTGWPQPQHF. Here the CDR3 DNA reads TGTGCCAGCAGCTTGAGGGGGACAGGGTGGCCTCAGCCCCAGCATTTT.

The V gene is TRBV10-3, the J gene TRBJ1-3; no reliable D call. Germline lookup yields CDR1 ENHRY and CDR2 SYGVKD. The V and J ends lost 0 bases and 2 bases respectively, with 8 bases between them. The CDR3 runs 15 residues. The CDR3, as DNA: TGTGCCATCAGTGAGTCGCGGATGGCTGGAAACACCATATATTTT. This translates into CAISESRMAGNTIYF.

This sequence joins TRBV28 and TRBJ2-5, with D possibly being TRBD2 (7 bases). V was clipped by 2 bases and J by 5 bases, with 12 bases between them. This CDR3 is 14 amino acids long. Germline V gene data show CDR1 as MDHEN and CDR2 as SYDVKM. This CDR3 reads CASSLRPGGETQYF. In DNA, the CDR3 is TGTGCCAGCAGTTTACGTCCGGGGGGCGAGACCCAGTACTTC. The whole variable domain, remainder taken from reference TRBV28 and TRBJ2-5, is DVKVTQSSRYLVKRTGEKVFLECVQDMDHENMFWYRQDPGLGLRLIYFSYDVKMKEKGDIPEGYSVSREKKERFSLILESASTNQTSMYLCASSLRPGGETQYFGPGTRLLVL.

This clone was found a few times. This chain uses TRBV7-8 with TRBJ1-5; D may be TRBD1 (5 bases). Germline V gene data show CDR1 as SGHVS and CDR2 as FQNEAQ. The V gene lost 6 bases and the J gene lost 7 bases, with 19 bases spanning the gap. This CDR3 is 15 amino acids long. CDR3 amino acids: CASSLQGQDGQPQHF. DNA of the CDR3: TGTGCCAGCAGTTTGCAGGGTCAGGACGGACAGCCCCAGCATTTT.

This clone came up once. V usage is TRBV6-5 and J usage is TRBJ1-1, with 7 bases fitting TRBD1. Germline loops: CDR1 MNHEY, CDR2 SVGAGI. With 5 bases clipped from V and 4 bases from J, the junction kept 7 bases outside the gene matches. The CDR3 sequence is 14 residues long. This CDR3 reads CASSTDRVITEAFF. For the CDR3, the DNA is TGTGCCAGCAGTACTGACAGGGTAATCACTGAAGCTTTCTTT.

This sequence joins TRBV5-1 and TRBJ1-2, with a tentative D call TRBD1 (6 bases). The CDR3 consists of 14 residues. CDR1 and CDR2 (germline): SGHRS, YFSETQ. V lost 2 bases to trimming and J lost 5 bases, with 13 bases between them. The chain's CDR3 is CASSFGAGEYGYTF. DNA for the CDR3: TGCGCCAGCAGCTTTGGGGCAGGGGAATATGGCTACACCTTC. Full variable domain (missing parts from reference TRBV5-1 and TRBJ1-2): KAGVTQTPRYLIKTRGQQVTLSCSPISGHRSVSWYQQTPGQGLQFLFEYFSETQRNKGNFPGRFSGRQFSNSRSEMNVSTLELGDSALYLCASSFGAGEYGYTFGSGTRLTVV.

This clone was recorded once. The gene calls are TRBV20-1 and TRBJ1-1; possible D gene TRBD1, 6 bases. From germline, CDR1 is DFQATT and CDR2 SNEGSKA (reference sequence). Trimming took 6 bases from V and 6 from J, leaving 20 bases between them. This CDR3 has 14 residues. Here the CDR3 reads CSASLQGGRAEAFF. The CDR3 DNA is TGCAGTGCCAGTCTACAGGGCGGGAGGGCTGAAGCTTTCTTT.

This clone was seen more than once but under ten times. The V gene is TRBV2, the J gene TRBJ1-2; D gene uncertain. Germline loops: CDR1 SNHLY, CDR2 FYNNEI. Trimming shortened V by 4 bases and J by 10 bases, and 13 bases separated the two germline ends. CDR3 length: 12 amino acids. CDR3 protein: CASSVQDQAYTF. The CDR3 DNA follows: TGTGCCAGCAGTGTGCAGGATCAAGCCTACACCTTC.

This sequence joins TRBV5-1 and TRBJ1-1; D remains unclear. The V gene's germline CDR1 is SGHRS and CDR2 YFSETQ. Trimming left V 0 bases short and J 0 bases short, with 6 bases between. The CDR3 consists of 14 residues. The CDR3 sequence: CASSLDTMNTEAFF. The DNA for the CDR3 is TGCGCCAGCAGCTTGGATACTATGAACACTGAAGCTTTCTTT. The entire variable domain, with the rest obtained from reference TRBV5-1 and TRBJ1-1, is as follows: KAGVTQTPRYLIKTRGQQVTLSCSPISGHRSVSWYQQTPGQGLQFLFEYFSETQRNKGNFPGRFSGRQFSNSRSEMNVSTLELGDSALYLCASSLDTMNTEAFFGQGTRLTVV.

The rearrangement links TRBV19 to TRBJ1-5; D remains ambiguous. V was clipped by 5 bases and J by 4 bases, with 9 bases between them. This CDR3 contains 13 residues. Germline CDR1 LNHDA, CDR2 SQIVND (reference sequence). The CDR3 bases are TGTGCCAGTAGTCTTCAAACAAATCAGCCCCAGCATTTT. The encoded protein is CASSLQTNQPQHF.

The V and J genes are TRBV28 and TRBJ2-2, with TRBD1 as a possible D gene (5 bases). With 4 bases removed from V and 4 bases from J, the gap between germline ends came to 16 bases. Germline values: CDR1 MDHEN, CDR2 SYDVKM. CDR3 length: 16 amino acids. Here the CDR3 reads CASSSVLDMTTGELFF. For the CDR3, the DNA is TGTGCCAGCAGTTCCGTGTTGGACATGACCACCGGGGAGCTGTTTTTT.

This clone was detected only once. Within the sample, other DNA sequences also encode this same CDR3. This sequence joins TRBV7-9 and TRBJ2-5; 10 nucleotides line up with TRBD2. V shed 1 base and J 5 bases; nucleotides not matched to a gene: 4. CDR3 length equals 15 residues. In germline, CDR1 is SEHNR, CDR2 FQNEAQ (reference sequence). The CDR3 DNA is TGTGCCAGCAGCTTAGAGCGGGGGGGCCCGGAGACCCAGTACTTC. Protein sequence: CASSLERGGPETQYF. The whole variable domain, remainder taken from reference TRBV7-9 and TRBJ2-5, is DTGVSQNPRHKITKRGQNVTFRCDPISEHNRLYWYRQTLGQGPEFLTYFQNEAQLEKSRLLSDRFSAERPKGSFSTLEIQRTEQGDSAMYLCASSLERGGPETQYFGPGTRLLVL.

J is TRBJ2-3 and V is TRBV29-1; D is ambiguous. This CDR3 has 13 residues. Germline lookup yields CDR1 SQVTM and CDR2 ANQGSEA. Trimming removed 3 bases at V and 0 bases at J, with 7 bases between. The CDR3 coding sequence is TGCAGCGTTGACCAGGTTAGCACAGATACGCAGTATTTT. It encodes CSVDQVSTDTQYF.

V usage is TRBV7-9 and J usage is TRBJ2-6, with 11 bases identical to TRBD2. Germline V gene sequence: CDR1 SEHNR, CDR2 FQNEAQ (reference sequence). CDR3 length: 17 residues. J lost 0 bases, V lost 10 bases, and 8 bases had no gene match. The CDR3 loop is CANPTSGGNSGANVLTF. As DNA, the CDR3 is TGTGCCAACCCAACTAGCGGGGGAAACTCTGGGGCCAACGTCCTGACTTTC.

In nucleotides, the CDR3 is TGTGCCAGCTCACCTCCGGCTGGGACAGGGGGCAGAGGAGGCGAAAAACTGTTTTTT. Its protein is CASSPPAGTGGRGGEKLFF. This chain joins TRBV18 and TRBJ1-4; 12 bases map to TRBD1. The CDR3 totals 19 residues. The J segment lost 8 bases and the V segment lost 3 bases, leaving 16 bases of the junction unmatched. Germline CDR1 reads KGHSH; CDR2 reads LQKENI.

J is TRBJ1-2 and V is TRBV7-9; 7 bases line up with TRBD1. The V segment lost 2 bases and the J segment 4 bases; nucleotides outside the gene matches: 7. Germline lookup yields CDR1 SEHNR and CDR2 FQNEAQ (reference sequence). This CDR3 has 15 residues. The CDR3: CASSLSQTGFYGYTF. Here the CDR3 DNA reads TGTGCCAGCAGCTTAAGTCAGACAGGGTTCTATGGCTACACCTTC.